The rows below give T cell receptor beta chains drawn from one sample of a study of blood T cell repertoires in COVID-19. Some clones are missing from TCRdb's copy, which holds only in-frame ones; the method was immunoSEQ multiplex PCR. This sample yields approximately 300,000 clones, of which under 90% are seen a single time; less than 2% belongs to the top ten. The sequencing input was peripheral blood. These receptors were taken from a woman in her twenties or thirties with COVID-19, enrolled during active disease. The CDR3 runs from the conserved cysteine through the conserved F or W. A D gene is named only where the DNA matches it firmly. Expanded clones are given a class, and other clones once, few, many or no size at all.

v_gene	j_gene	abundance	d_gene	CDR3nt	CDR3aa
TRBV28	TRBJ1-6	.	TRBD1	TGTGCCAGCAGACCGGGACAGGATAATTCACCCCTCCACTTT	CASRPGQDNSPLHF
TRBV12-3/TRBV12-4	TRBJ2-7	.	TRBD1	TGTGCCAGCGAACAGGGGGCTGGCGAGCAGTACTTC	CASEQGAGEQYF
TRBV5-1	TRBJ1-3	.	.	TGCGCCAGCAGCGGAGATCAGGGGAGTGGTGGAAACACCATATATTTT	CASSGDQGSGGNTIYF
TRBV6-5	TRBJ2-2	.	TRBD1	TGTGCCAGCCAGGGGGTGAACACCGGGGAGCTGTTTTTT	CASQGVNTGELFF
TRBV2	TRBJ1-1	.	.	TGTGCCAGCAGTGCCGTAGCGGGGAACACTGAAGCTTTCTTT	CASSAVAGNTEAFF
TRBV7-2	TRBJ1-5	.	TRBD1	TGTGCCAGCAGCCGGGACAGGGGACGCAATCAGCCCCAGCATTTT	CASSRDRGRNQPQHF
TRBV6-6	TRBJ1-1	.	.	TGTGCCAGCAGTGAGGACAATGGCCCGAACACTGAAGCTTTCTTT	CASSEDNGPNTEAFF
TRBV5-5	TRBJ1-2	.	.	TGTGCCAGCAGCTGGGAGGGTATTACTAACTATGGCTACACCTTC	CASSWEGITNYGYTF
TRBV28	TRBJ1-6	few	TRBD1	TGTGCCAGCACCCAGGGGGCGAATTCACCCCTCCACTTT	CASTQGANSPLHF
TRBV7-9	TRBJ1-5	few	.	TGTGCCAGCACCCTTGGAGGTGGTCAGCCCCAGCATTTT	CASTLGGGQPQHF
TRBV10-1	TRBJ1-1	.	TRBD1	TGCGCCACGACAGGGGGCATCGGGAACACTGAAGCTTTCTTT	CATTGGIGNTEAFF
TRBV6-6	TRBJ2-5	.	TRBD1	TGTGCCAGCAGTACAACGACAGGGTTGCAAGAGACCCAGTACTTC	CASSTTTGLQETQYF
TRBV4-1	TRBJ1-2	.	.	.	CASSQDSGQGPFYGYTF
TRBV6-5	TRBJ1-6	.	.	TGTGCCAGCAGTTCCGGTGTTTACAATTCACCCCTCCACTTT	CASSSGVYNSPLHF
TRBV11-2	TRBJ1-6	.	TRBD1	TGTGCCAGCAGCGACCTGACAGGGGGCTCCTATAATTCACCCCTCCACTTT	CASSDLTGGSYNSPLHF
TRBV29-1	TRBJ2-3	.	TRBD1	TGCAGCGCGAATCAGGGGGCTCTAGATACGCAGTATTTT	CSANQGALDTQYF
TRBV3-1/TRBV3-2	TRBJ2-1	.	.	TGTGCCAGCAGCCAAGGTGGCGGATCCTACAATGAGCAGTTCTTC	CASSQGGGSYNEQFF
TRBV4-1	TRBJ2-7	.	TRBD1	TGCGCCAGCAGCCCAGAACCGGGACAGGTCTACGAGCAGTACTTC	CASSPEPGQVYEQYF
TRBV4-1	TRBJ1-2	.	.	TGCGCCAGCAGCCAAGCTATTAACTATGGCTACACCTTC	CASSQAINYGYTF
TRBV6-5	TRBJ2-7	few	.	TGTGCCAGCCCCCCGGGACAAACACACGAGCAGTACTTC	CASPPGQTHEQYF
TRBV4-1	TRBJ1-1	.	.	TGCGCCAGCAGCGAGAAGAGGGGGGAAGCTTTCTTT	CASSEKRGEAFF
TRBV4-2	TRBJ2-7	.	.	TGTGCCAGCAGCCAAGAATTAGGTCACCCCTCGAGGGACTACGAGCAGTACTTC	CASSQELGHPSRDYEQYF
TRBV19	TRBJ1-1	.	.	TGTGCCAGTCACTCTCCCGTCGGGGGGCTGGTTAGGACTGAAGCTTTCTTT	CASHSPVGGLVRTEAFF
TRBV7-2	TRBJ1-5	.	.	TGTGCCAGCAGCTTAGGCTTTGGGGCGGAGCCCCAGCATTTT	CASSLGFGAEPQHF
TRBV3-1/TRBV3-2	TRBJ2-3	.	TRBD2	TGTGCCAGCAGCCTAGCGGGGGGGCGGGTAGATACGCAGTATTTT	CASSLAGGRVDTQYF
TRBV5-1	TRBJ2-1	.	.	TGCGCCAGCAGCTTGGCCGCGACAGGACCCAACTCCTACAATGAGCAGTTCTTC	CASSLAATGPNSYNEQFF
TRBV7-2	TRBJ1-1	once	.	TGTGCCAGCAGCTTAGATCGACGGGTGCGGAACACTGAAGCTTTCTTT	CASSLDRRVRNTEAFF
TRBV30	TRBJ2-2	.	TRBD2	TGTGCCTGGAGTACGGGACTAGCGGGGGCCGGGGAGCTGTTTTTT	CAWSTGLAGAGELFF
TRBV6-1	TRBJ1-1	.	TRBD1	TGTGCCAGCAGTGAGCTGGGGACAGGGATGAACACTGAAGCTTTCTTT	CASSELGTGMNTEAFF
TRBV4-1	TRBJ1-1	few	.	TGCGCCAGCAGCCAAAGAGGGGGAGGGGGGCTGGTCACTGAAGCTTTCTTT	CASSQRGGGGLVTEAFF
TRBV6-1	TRBJ1-1	.	.	TGTGCCAGCAGTGAAAACTTAGGGGGTTACACTGAAGCTTTCTTT	CASSENLGGYTEAFF